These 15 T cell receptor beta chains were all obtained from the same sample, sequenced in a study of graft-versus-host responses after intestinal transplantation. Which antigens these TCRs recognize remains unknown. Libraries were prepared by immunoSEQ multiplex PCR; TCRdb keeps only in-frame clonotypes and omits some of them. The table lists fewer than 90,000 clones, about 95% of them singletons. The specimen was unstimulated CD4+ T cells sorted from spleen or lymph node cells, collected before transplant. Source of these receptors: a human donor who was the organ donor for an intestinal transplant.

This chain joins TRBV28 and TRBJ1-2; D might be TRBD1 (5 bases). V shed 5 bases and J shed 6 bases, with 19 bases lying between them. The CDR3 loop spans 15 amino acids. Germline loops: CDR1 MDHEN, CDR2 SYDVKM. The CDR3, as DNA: TGTGCCAGCAGTCCCGATGGGGGAGGGAGAGATGGCTACACCTTC. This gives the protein CASSPDGGGRDGYTF.

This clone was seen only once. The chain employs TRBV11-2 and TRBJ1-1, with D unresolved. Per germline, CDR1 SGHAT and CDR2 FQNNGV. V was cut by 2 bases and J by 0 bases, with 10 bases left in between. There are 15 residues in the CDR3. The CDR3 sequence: CASSLSWRLNTEAFF. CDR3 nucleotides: TGTGCCAGCAGCTTATCGTGGCGCTTGAACACTGAAGCTTTCTTT.

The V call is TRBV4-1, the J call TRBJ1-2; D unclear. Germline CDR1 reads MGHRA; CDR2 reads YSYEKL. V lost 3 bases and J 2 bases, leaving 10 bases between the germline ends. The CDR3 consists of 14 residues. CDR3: CASSQELINYGYTF. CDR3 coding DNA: TGCGCCAGCAGCCAGGAATTAATAAACTATGGCTACACCTTC.

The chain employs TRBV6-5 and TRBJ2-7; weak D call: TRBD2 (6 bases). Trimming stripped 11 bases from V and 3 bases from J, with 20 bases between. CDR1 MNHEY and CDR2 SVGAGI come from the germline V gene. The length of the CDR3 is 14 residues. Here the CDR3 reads CAPEPGLGYYEQYF. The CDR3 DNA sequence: TGTGCCCCAGAACCGGGACTCGGCTACTACGAGCAGTACTTC.

The CDR3: CASSYSKTAGEETQYF. DNA for the CDR3: TGTGCCAGCAGTTACTCGAAGACAGCGGGAGAAGAGACCCAGTACTTC. The J gene is TRBJ2-5, the V gene TRBV6-5, with 8 bases that match TRBD2. V dropped 0 bases and J dropped 3; count of bases not matched to a gene: 6. This CDR3 spans 16 amino acids. Looked up from germline, CDR1 is MNHEY and CDR2 is SVGAGI.

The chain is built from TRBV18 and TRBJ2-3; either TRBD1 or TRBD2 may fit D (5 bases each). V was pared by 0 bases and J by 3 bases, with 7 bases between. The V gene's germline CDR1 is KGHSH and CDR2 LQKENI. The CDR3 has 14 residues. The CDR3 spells CASSPPGVTDTQYF. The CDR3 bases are TGTGCCAGCTCACCACCGGGGGTAACAGATACGCAGTATTTT. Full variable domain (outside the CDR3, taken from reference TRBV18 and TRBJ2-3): NAGVMQNPRHLVRRRGQEARLRCSPMKGHSHVYWYRQLPEEGLKFMVYLQKENIIDESGMPKERFSAEFPKEGPSILRIQQVVRGDSAAYFCASSPPGVTDTQYFGPGTRLTVL.

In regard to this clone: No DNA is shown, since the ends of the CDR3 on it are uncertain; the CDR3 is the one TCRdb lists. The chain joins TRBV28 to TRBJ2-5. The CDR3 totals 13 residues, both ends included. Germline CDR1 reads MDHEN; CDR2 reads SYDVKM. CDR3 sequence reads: CASSSSGRETQYF.

The CDR3 DNA is TGTGCCATCAGTGACCGCTCGGGCGGGGGGGCCCCCGGGGAGCTGTTTTTT. Its translation: CAISDRSGGGAPGELFF. V usage is TRBV10-3 and J usage is TRBJ2-2; 9 nucleotides match TRBD2. Losses at the gene ends were 3 bases for V and 6 bases for J; bases not matched to a gene: 11. This CDR3 spans 17 amino acids. Germline CDR1 is ENHRY and CDR2 is SYGVKD.

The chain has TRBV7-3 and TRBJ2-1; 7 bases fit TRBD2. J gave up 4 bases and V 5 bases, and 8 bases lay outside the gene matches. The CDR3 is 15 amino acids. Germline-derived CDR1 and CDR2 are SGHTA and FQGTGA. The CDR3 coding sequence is TGTGCCAGCAGCATATTCGCGGGGGATTACAATGAGCAGTTCTTC. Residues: CASSIFAGDYNEQFF.

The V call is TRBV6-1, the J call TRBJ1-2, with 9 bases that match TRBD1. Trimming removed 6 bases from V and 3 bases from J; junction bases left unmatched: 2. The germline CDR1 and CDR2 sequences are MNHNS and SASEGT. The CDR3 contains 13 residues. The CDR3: CASRGTGHYGYTF. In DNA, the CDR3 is TGTGCCAGCAGGGGGACAGGGCACTATGGCTACACCTTC.

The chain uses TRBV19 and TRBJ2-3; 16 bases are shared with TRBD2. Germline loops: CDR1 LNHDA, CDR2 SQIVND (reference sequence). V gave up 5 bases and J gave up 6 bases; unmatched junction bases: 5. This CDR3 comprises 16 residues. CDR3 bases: TGTGCCAGTAGTCCGGGACTAGCGGGGGGGACGGATACGCAGTATTTT. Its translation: CASSPGLAGGTDTQYF.

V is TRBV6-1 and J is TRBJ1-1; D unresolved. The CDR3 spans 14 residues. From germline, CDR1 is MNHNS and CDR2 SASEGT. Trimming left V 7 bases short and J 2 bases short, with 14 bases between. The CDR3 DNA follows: TGTGCCAGCAATTTGGAGGCCCGAAACACTGAAGCTTTCTTT. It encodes CASNLEARNTEAFF.

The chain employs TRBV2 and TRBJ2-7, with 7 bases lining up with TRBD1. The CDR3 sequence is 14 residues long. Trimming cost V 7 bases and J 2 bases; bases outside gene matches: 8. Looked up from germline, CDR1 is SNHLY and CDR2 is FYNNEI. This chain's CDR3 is CASKTGTDTYEQYF. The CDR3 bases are TGTGCCAGCAAGACCGGGACAGATACCTACGAGCAGTACTTC.

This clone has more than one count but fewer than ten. The CDR3, as DNA: TGTGCCAGCAGCTTAACGGGGATTGGAAACACCATATATTTT. Translated: CASSLTGIGNTIYF. The V call is TRBV7-9, the J call TRBJ1-3; no firm D call. The germline CDR1 and CDR2 sequences are SEHNR and FQNEAQ (reference sequence). V was pared by 2 bases and J by 3 bases, with 8 bases between. The CDR3 has 14 amino acids.

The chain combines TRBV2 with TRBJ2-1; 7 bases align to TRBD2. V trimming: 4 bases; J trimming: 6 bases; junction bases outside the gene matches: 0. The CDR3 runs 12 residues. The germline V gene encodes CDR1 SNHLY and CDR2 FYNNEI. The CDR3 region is CASSAGGNEQFF. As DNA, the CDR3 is TGTGCCAGCAGTGCGGGGGGCAATGAGCAGTTCTTC.